The rows below give T cell receptor beta chains drawn from one sample of a study of long-term antiretroviral therapy in people with HIV. The repertoire was sequenced with immunoSEQ multiplex PCR; TCRdb's copy has only in-frame clones and lacks some. The sample holds approximately 24,000 clones; approximately 84% are singletons and the top ten take about 4.4%. The source material was unsorted PBMCs, sampled about 6.1 years after starting antiretroviral therapy. The receptors stem from a man aged 30 to 45 with HIV. CDR3s include the opening cysteine and the closing phenylalanine or tryptophan. The D gene is left open where the match is weak. The listing skips clone size in some rows; elsewhere it reads once, few, many or a size class.

clone size: -; V gene: TRBV4-3; D gene: -; J gene: TRBJ2-7; CDR3 DNA: TGCGCCAGCAGCCCGGGACTTACAAACTACGAGCAGTACTTC; CDR3 protein: CASSPGLTNYEQYF
clone size: -; V gene: TRBV10-3; D gene: -; J gene: TRBJ1-2; CDR3 DNA: TGTGCCATCAGTGAGTCGACCGGCCGCCTCGCGGGATACACCTTC; CDR3 protein: CAISESTGRLAGYTF
clone size: -; V gene: TRBV29-1; D gene: -; J gene: TRBJ1-1; CDR3 DNA: TGCAGCGTTGAACTTGGGGGGACGGTCGAAGCTTTCTTT; CDR3 protein: CSVELGGTVEAFF
clone size: -; V gene: TRBV5-1; D gene: -; J gene: TRBJ2-3; CDR3 DNA: TGCGCCAGCAGCAGGGACTGGGACACAGATACGCAGTATTTT; CDR3 protein: CASSRDWDTDTQYF
clone size: once; V gene: TRBV7-9; D gene: TRBD1; J gene: TRBJ2-7; CDR3 DNA: TGTGCCACCCCCGGGACAGGGACCTACGAGCAGTACTTC; CDR3 protein: CATPGTGTYEQYF
clone size: few; V gene: TRBV7-9; D gene: -; J gene: TRBJ1-2; CDR3 DNA: TGTGCCAGCACCGCAGGCCTTGGGGCTTATGGCTACACCTTC; CDR3 protein: CASTAGLGAYGYTF
clone size: -; V gene: TRBV7-2; D gene: TRBD2; J gene: TRBJ2-3; CDR3 DNA: TGTGCCAGCAGTTTCCGGACTAGCCCCGTGAGCACAGATACGCAGTATTTT; CDR3 protein: CASSFRTSPVSTDTQYF
clone size: -; V gene: TRBV5-6; D gene: -; J gene: TRBJ2-1; CDR3 DNA: TGTGCCAGCAGCTTGACAGGGAAACTTTACAATGAGCAGTTCTTC; CDR3 protein: CASSLTGKLYNEQFF
clone size: -; V gene: TRBV11-2; D gene: -; J gene: TRBJ2-5; CDR3 DNA: TGTGCCAGCAGCTTGTCGTTGGGGTTGGAGACCCAGTACTTC; CDR3 protein: CASSLSLGLETQYF
clone size: once; V gene: TRBV7-3; D gene: TRBD1; J gene: TRBJ2-4; CDR3 DNA: TGTGCCAGCAGCCCGGGACAGTTAAGTAACATTCAGTACTTC; CDR3 protein: CASSPGQLSNIQYF
clone size: -; V gene: TRBV7-9; D gene: -; J gene: TRBJ2-1; CDR3 DNA: TGTGCCAGCAGCTTAAACGGGGACAATGAGCAGTTCTTC; CDR3 protein: CASSLNGDNEQFF
clone size: -; V gene: TRBV7-9; D gene: -; J gene: TRBJ1-3; CDR3 DNA: TGTGCCAGCAGCCCCCTGGGCGACTACTCTGGAAACACCATATATTTT; CDR3 protein: CASSPLGDYSGNTIYF
clone size: -; V gene: TRBV28; D gene: TRBD1; J gene: TRBJ2-7; CDR3 DNA: TGTGCCAGCAGTTCTCTGACAGGGTCCCCCTACGAGCAGTACTTC; CDR3 protein: CASSSLTGSPYEQYF
clone size: -; V gene: TRBV5-6; D gene: TRBD2; J gene: TRBJ2-7; CDR3 DNA: TGTGCCAGCAGCTTAGCGGGGGAGCAGTACTTC; CDR3 protein: CASSLAGEQYF
clone size: -; V gene: TRBV10-1; D gene: TRBD2; J gene: TRBJ2-5; CDR3 DNA: TGCGCCAGCAGTGAGATCGGTGGACTAGCAGATGAGACCCAGTACTTC; CDR3 protein: CASSEIGGLADETQYF
clone size: -; V gene: TRBV7-9; D gene: -; J gene: TRBJ2-1; CDR3 DNA: TGTGCCAGCAGTCCAAGGGGGCTAGCGGAGTACAATGAGCAGTTCTTC; CDR3 protein: CASSPRGLAEYNEQFF
clone size: -; V gene: TRBV6-4; D gene: -; J gene: TRBJ2-3; CDR3 DNA: TGTGCCGGCAGTGACTCGGCGGGTAGCACAGATACGCAGTATTTT; CDR3 protein: CAGSDSAGSTDTQYF
clone size: -; V gene: TRBV11-3; D gene: -; J gene: TRBJ2-3; CDR3 DNA: TGTGCCAGCAGCTTAAGAGGCAGGGGAACGGGAGATACGCAGTATTTT; CDR3 protein: CASSLRGRGTGDTQYF
clone size: -; V gene: TRBV7-9; D gene: -; J gene: TRBJ1-1; CDR3 DNA: TGTGCCAGCAGCTTCGGTCTTACTGGCACTGAAGCTTTCTTT; CDR3 protein: CASSFGLTGTEAFF
clone size: -; V gene: TRBV5-4; D gene: -; J gene: TRBJ2-3; CDR3 DNA: TGTGCCAGCAGCCCCCGTGGGGGGGCCTTAAGCACAGATACGCAGTATTTT; CDR3 protein: CASSPRGGALSTDTQYF
clone size: -; V gene: TRBV18; D gene: -; J gene: TRBJ2-3; CDR3 DNA: TGTGCCAGCTCACCTGCTCGCACTGGCACAGATACGCAGTATTTT; CDR3 protein: CASSPARTGTDTQYF
clone size: -; V gene: TRBV28; D gene: TRBD2; J gene: TRBJ2-7; CDR3 DNA: TGTGCCAGCAGTTTAATCACTAGCGGGAGCTACGAGCAGTACTTC; CDR3 protein: CASSLITSGSYEQYF
clone size: once; V gene: TRBV6-5; D gene: TRBD1; J gene: TRBJ2-3; CDR3 DNA: TGTGCCAGCAGTATGGGACAGCTACTCGCAGATACGCAGTATTTT; CDR3 protein: CASSMGQLLADTQYF
clone size: -; V gene: TRBV12-5; D gene: -; J gene: TRBJ2-2; CDR3 DNA: TGTGCTAGTGGTTTGTCCGCAGGTAACACCGGGGAGCTGTTTTTT; CDR3 protein: CASGLSAGNTGELFF
clone size: -; V gene: TRBV7-3; D gene: -; J gene: TRBJ2-3; CDR3 DNA: TGTGCCAGCAGCCCAGGGGGTGCGGGAGTGAGGGATACGCAGTATTTT; CDR3 protein: CASSPGGAGVRDTQYF
clone size: -; V gene: TRBV30; D gene: TRBD1; J gene: TRBJ1-2; CDR3 DNA: TGTGCCTGGAGTGTCGGACAGGGGTCTTACTATGGCTACACCTTC; CDR3 protein: CAWSVGQGSYYGYTF
clone size: once; V gene: TRBV2; D gene: -; J gene: TRBJ2-7; CDR3 DNA: TGTGCCAGCAGTGCACCACCAGGGATAAGGGAGCAGTACTTC; CDR3 protein: CASSAPPGIREQYF
clone size: few; V gene: TRBV7-9; D gene: -; J gene: TRBJ2-7; CDR3 DNA: TGTGCCAGCAGCTTAGAAGGGGGGCTTCCCTACGAGCAGTACTTC; CDR3 protein: CASSLEGGLPYEQYF
clone size: -; V gene: TRBV9; D gene: -; J gene: TRBJ1-5; CDR3 DNA: TGTGCCAGCAGCCCCGGTGTCTATAGCAATCAGCCCCAGCATTTT; CDR3 protein: CASSPGVYSNQPQHF
clone size: once; V gene: TRBV5-4; D gene: -; J gene: TRBJ1-1; CDR3 DNA: TGTGCCAGCAGTGGGAGGGGTCTAGGGACTGAAGCTTTCTTT; CDR3 protein: CASSGRGLGTEAFF
clone size: -; V gene: TRBV11-2; D gene: -; J gene: TRBJ2-3; CDR3 DNA: TGTGCCAGCAGCTCAGGACAGAAACCTAGCACAGATACGCAGTATTTT; CDR3 protein: CASSSGQKPSTDTQYF
clone size: few; V gene: TRBV19; D gene: TRBD1; J gene: TRBJ2-5; CDR3 DNA: TGTGCCAGTAGGGTGGACAGGGAAGGGAAGACCCAGTACTTC; CDR3 protein: CASRVDREGKTQYF
clone size: -; V gene: TRBV7-2; D gene: -; J gene: TRBJ1-1; CDR3 DNA: TGTGCCAGCAGCTTATGGAGGGACACTGAAGCTTTCTTT; CDR3 protein: CASSLWRDTEAFF
clone size: -; V gene: TRBV5-4; D gene: -; J gene: TRBJ1-5; CDR3 DNA: TGTGCCAGCAGCTTGGGGGGGAGAAGCAATCAGCCCCAGCATTTT; CDR3 protein: CASSLGGRSNQPQHF
clone size: few; V gene: TRBV4-2; D gene: -; J gene: TRBJ2-7; CDR3 DNA: TGTGCCAGCAGAGCGACTGACTATACCGCCTACGAGCAGTACTTC; CDR3 protein: CASRATDYTAYEQYF
clone size: -; V gene: TRBV27; D gene: -; J gene: TRBJ2-1; CDR3 DNA: TGTGCCAGCAGCACTGGCAATGAGCAGTTCTTC; CDR3 protein: CASSTGNEQFF
clone size: -; V gene: TRBV19; D gene: -; J gene: TRBJ1-1; CDR3 DNA: TGTGCCAGTACTCGATTAAATTCCGGTGGGACTGAAGCTTTCTTT; CDR3 protein: CASTRLNSGGTEAFF
clone size: -; V gene: TRBV6-5; D gene: -; J gene: TRBJ1-1; CDR3 DNA: TGTGCCAGCAGTTACTATAAAGAAACTGAAGCTTTCTTT; CDR3 protein: CASSYYKETEAFF